This is a list of T cell receptor beta chains from one sample in a study of early stage breast cancer tumors. Clones were sequenced by immunoSEQ multiplex PCR, and TCRdb holds only the in-frame ones, with some missing. Of around 78,000 clones in the sample, roughly 80% were seen once. Sequences were obtained from blood. The receptors were gathered from a person in their sixties with breast cancer. The CDR3 runs from the conserved cysteine through the conserved F or W. Each record gives: J gene, V gene, D gene, clone size, CDR3 DNA, CDR3 protein. D genes are given only for firm matches. A clone size is listed for some rows: how often the clone was seen (once, few, many), or a class if it is expanded.

j_gene: TRBJ2-7; v_gene: TRBV7-8; d_gene: -; abundance: -; CDR3nt: TGTGCCAGCAGCCCCTTTAGGGGGGGCGAGCAGTACTTC; CDR3aa: CASSPFRGGEQYF
j_gene: TRBJ1-3; v_gene: TRBV19; d_gene: -; abundance: -; CDR3nt: TGTGCCAGTAGTATAGACCGGGACACCATATATTTT; CDR3aa: CASSIDRDTIYF
j_gene: TRBJ1-1; v_gene: TRBV5-1; d_gene: -; abundance: -; CDR3nt: TGCGCCAGCAGCTTGGCTGGGGCCGACACTGAAGCTTTCTTT; CDR3aa: CASSLAGADTEAFF
j_gene: TRBJ2-3; v_gene: TRBV27; d_gene: -; abundance: -; CDR3nt: TGTGCCAGCAGTCCAACTAGAGCAGATACGCAGTATTTT; CDR3aa: CASSPTRADTQYF
j_gene: TRBJ1-1; v_gene: TRBV7-2; d_gene: TRBD1; abundance: -; CDR3nt: TGTGCCAGCAGCTTATCCGGGACAGGAAACGCTGAAGCTTTCTTT; CDR3aa: CASSLSGTGNAEAFF
j_gene: TRBJ2-7; v_gene: TRBV2; d_gene: -; abundance: -; CDR3nt: TGTGCCAGCAGCGGTACGGGCGAGCAGTACTTC; CDR3aa: CASSGTGEQYF
j_gene: TRBJ2-3; v_gene: TRBV5-1; d_gene: -; abundance: -; CDR3nt: TGCGCCAGCAGCTTGGGGGTGGCAGGCACAGATACGCAGTATTTT; CDR3aa: CASSLGVAGTDTQYF
j_gene: TRBJ1-3; v_gene: TRBV7-6; d_gene: TRBD1; abundance: -; CDR3nt: TGTGCCAGCAGCCCCAAGACAGGGCCTGGAAACACCATATATTTT; CDR3aa: CASSPKTGPGNTIYF
j_gene: TRBJ1-6; v_gene: TRBV6-1; d_gene: TRBD1; abundance: few; CDR3nt: TGTGCCAGCAGTGTGGGACAGGGGGTTAGGGATTCACCCCTCCACTTT; CDR3aa: CASSVGQGVRDSPLHF
j_gene: TRBJ2-6; v_gene: TRBV5-1; d_gene: -; abundance: -; CDR3nt: TGCGCCAGCAGCTTGGGGCAGGGTCCTGGGGCCAACGTCCTGACTTTC; CDR3aa: CASSLGQGPGANVLTF
j_gene: TRBJ2-1; v_gene: TRBV29-1; d_gene: -; abundance: -; CDR3nt: TGCAGCCTAGGTGGAGGTGAGCAGTTCTTC; CDR3aa: CSLGGGEQFF
j_gene: TRBJ2-3; v_gene: TRBV18; d_gene: -; abundance: -; CDR3nt: TGTGCCAGCTCACCGCGTACAGATACGCAGTATTTT; CDR3aa: CASSPRTDTQYF
j_gene: TRBJ2-7; v_gene: TRBV18; d_gene: TRBD1; abundance: -; CDR3nt: TGTGCCAGCTCACCTTCGGGACAGTACTACGAGCAGTACTTC; CDR3aa: CASSPSGQYYEQYF
j_gene: TRBJ1-4; v_gene: TRBV5-4; d_gene: TRBD1; abundance: once; CDR3nt: TGTGCCAGCAGCTGGGACAGGGGTAATGAAAAACTGTTTTTT; CDR3aa: CASSWDRGNEKLFF
j_gene: TRBJ2-5; v_gene: TRBV29-1; d_gene: -; abundance: -; CDR3nt: TGCAGCGTGTTCCCGAGGGTTCGTAGGGAGACCCAGTACTTC; CDR3aa: CSVFPRVRRETQYF
j_gene: TRBJ2-5; v_gene: TRBV7-9; d_gene: -; abundance: -; CDR3nt: TGTGCCAGCAGCACCCAGCCTGGCACCCAGTACTTC; CDR3aa: CASSTQPGTQYF
j_gene: TRBJ2-7; v_gene: TRBV18; d_gene: TRBD2; abundance: -; CDR3nt: TGTGCCAGCTCACCACCGGGGAGGGATAAACAGTACTTC; CDR3aa: CASSPPGRDKQYF
j_gene: TRBJ1-4; v_gene: TRBV2; d_gene: -; abundance: -; CDR3nt: TGTGCCAGCAGTAAGGGAGCTAATGAAAAACTGTTTTTT; CDR3aa: CASSKGANEKLFF
j_gene: TRBJ2-2; v_gene: TRBV7-2; d_gene: TRBD1; abundance: -; CDR3nt: TGTGCCAGCAGCTCCCTCCTTGCGACAGGGCGTACCGGGGAGCTGTTTTTT; CDR3aa: CASSSLLATGRTGELFF
j_gene: TRBJ2-1; v_gene: TRBV6-1; d_gene: -; abundance: -; CDR3nt: TGTGCCAGCAGTGAAGCGGGAGGAGGGGCGAATGAGCAGTTCTTC; CDR3aa: CASSEAGGGANEQFF
j_gene: TRBJ2-7; v_gene: TRBV10-3; d_gene: -; abundance: -; CDR3nt: TGTGCCATCCAAGGTCCTTTCTCCTACGAGCAGTACTTC; CDR3aa: CAIQGPFSYEQYF
j_gene: TRBJ2-1; v_gene: TRBV5-4; d_gene: -; abundance: few; CDR3nt: TGTGCCAGCAGCCCGGAGGTGGCTTCGACTGAGCAGTTCTTC; CDR3aa: CASSPEVASTEQFF
j_gene: TRBJ2-3; v_gene: TRBV19; d_gene: -; abundance: -; CDR3nt: TGTGCCAGTAGTATTTTCGGGGGCTATGGCACAGATACGCAGTATTTT; CDR3aa: CASSIFGGYGTDTQYF
j_gene: TRBJ2-7; v_gene: TRBV29-1; d_gene: TRBD2; abundance: few; CDR3nt: TGCAGCGTTTGGGACGGCGGGAGGGAGCAGTACTTC; CDR3aa: CSVWDGGREQYF
j_gene: TRBJ2-5; v_gene: TRBV28; d_gene: -; abundance: once; CDR3nt: TGTGCCAGCACGGGGGGCAACTCGAGAGAGACCCAGTACTTC; CDR3aa: CASTGGNSRETQYF
j_gene: TRBJ2-1; v_gene: TRBV4-1; d_gene: TRBD2; abundance: -; CDR3nt: TGCGCCAGCAGCCAAGATGTAGCGGGGGGGGCTTCCTTTGCGAACGAGCAGTTCTTC; CDR3aa: CASSQDVAGGASFANEQFF
j_gene: TRBJ2-5; v_gene: TRBV2; d_gene: -; abundance: -; CDR3nt: TGTGCCAGCAAATCAAGGAGGCAAGAGACCCAGTACTTC; CDR3aa: CASKSRRQETQYF
j_gene: TRBJ2-6; v_gene: TRBV4-3; d_gene: -; abundance: -; CDR3nt: TGCGCCAGCAGCCAAGAATCCCTTTTCACCGTGGCCAACGTCCTGACTTTC; CDR3aa: CASSQESLFTVANVLTF
j_gene: TRBJ2-7; v_gene: TRBV2; d_gene: -; abundance: -; CDR3nt: TGTGCCAGCAGTGTCCTGGCCTACGAGCAGTACTTC; CDR3aa: CASSVLAYEQYF
j_gene: TRBJ2-1; v_gene: TRBV7-7; d_gene: -; abundance: -; CDR3nt: TGTGCTAGCAGCTCCTCGACTGGCCTGGGTGAGCAGTTCTTC; CDR3aa: CASSSSTGLGEQFF
j_gene: TRBJ2-3; v_gene: TRBV29-1; d_gene: -; abundance: once; CDR3nt: TGCAGCGGGAAAAATCGCCTCACAGATACGCAGTATTTT; CDR3aa: CSGKNRLTDTQYF
j_gene: TRBJ2-7; v_gene: TRBV19; d_gene: TRBD2; abundance: -; CDR3nt: TGTGCCAGTAGTATAGGACTAGCGGGCGCTCAAGTCTACGAGCAGTACTTC; CDR3aa: CASSIGLAGAQVYEQYF
j_gene: TRBJ2-1; v_gene: TRBV5-4; d_gene: TRBD2; abundance: -; CDR3nt: TGTGCCAGTTCGCGGGGGTCCCCCCCCCTACAATTAGAGCAGTTCTTC; CDR3aa: CASSRGSPPLQLEQFF
j_gene: TRBJ2-7; v_gene: TRBV10-3; d_gene: -; abundance: -; CDR3nt: TGTGCCATCAGGGACTCCCCCAACGAGCAGTACTTC; CDR3aa: CAIRDSPNEQYF
j_gene: TRBJ2-4; v_gene: TRBV10-2; d_gene: TRBD2; abundance: -; CDR3nt: TGCGCCAGCAGGGGACTAGCGGGAGGGCACCTAACCAAAAACATTCAGTACTTC; CDR3aa: CASRGLAGGHLTKNIQYF
j_gene: TRBJ2-5; v_gene: TRBV5-8; d_gene: TRBD1; abundance: -; CDR3nt: TGTGCCAGCAGCCGGGGGACAGGGAAGACCCAGTACTTC; CDR3aa: CASSRGTGKTQYF
j_gene: TRBJ1-2; v_gene: TRBV2; d_gene: -; abundance: -; CDR3nt: TGTGCCAGCAGTGAGGGCGGTAACTATGGCTACACCTTC; CDR3aa: CASSEGGNYGYTF
j_gene: TRBJ1-3; v_gene: TRBV5-6; d_gene: -; abundance: -; CDR3nt: TGTGCCAGCAGCTTTATGGGTTCTGGAAACACCATATATTTT; CDR3aa: CASSFMGSGNTIYF
j_gene: TRBJ2-3; v_gene: TRBV7-9; d_gene: -; abundance: -; CDR3nt: TGTGCCAGCTCCCGGGGGAGCGTCGCAGATACGCAGTATTTT; CDR3aa: CASSRGSVADTQYF
j_gene: TRBJ2-1; v_gene: TRBV28; d_gene: TRBD1; abundance: -; CDR3nt: TGTGCCAGCAGTTCCGACAGGGCTTTTCCTAATGAGCAGTTCTTC; CDR3aa: CASSSDRAFPNEQFF
j_gene: TRBJ2-1; v_gene: TRBV25-1; d_gene: -; abundance: once; CDR3nt: TGTGCCAGCAGTGAATCCCCCGGCGATGAGCAGTTCTTC; CDR3aa: CASSESPGDEQFF
j_gene: TRBJ2-6; v_gene: TRBV28; d_gene: -; abundance: -; CDR3nt: TGTGCCAGCAGTTTAAAATCGGCGGGGGCCAACGTCCTGACTTTC; CDR3aa: CASSLKSAGANVLTF